This TCR beta chain was sequenced for a study of blood T cell repertoires in COVID-19. In the authors' methods: It was from reference gene primer amplification that nucleated cell counts were estimated. Generated by immunoSEQ multiplex PCR, the TCRdb table keeps only in-frame clones and is missing some. V, J and clone size derive from that table, while D and trimming were established from the DNA sequence. The sample records some 370,000 clones, 70% to 90% being singletons. The sample was peripheral blood. The source is a man aged 35 to 55 with acute or convalescent COVID-19.

The CDR3 DNA sequence: TGTGCCAGTAGTAAATTCGGACAGGGTCGCAATCAGCCCCAGCATTTT. It encodes CASSKFGQGRNQPQHF. This chain connects TRBV19 to TRBJ1-5, with 8 bases aligning to TRBD1. Trimming removed 4 bases from V and 2 bases from J; junction bases left unmatched: 7. Germline V CDR1 and CDR2: LNHDA, SQIVND (reference sequence). This CDR3 has 16 amino acids. Full variable domain (rest looked up from reference TRBV19 and TRBJ1-5): DGGITQSPKYLFRKEGQNVTLSCEQNLNHDAMYWYRQDPGQGLRLIYYSQIVNDFQKGDIAEGYSVSREKKESFPLTVTSAQKNPTAFYLCASSKFGQGRNQPQHFGDGTRLSIL.